The 23 T cell receptor beta chains below all came from one sample that was sequenced in a study of T cells in Graves' hyperthyroidism and ophthalmopathy. Regions amplified from RNA transcripts were the TCR beta CDR3 regions. TCR CDR3 underwent first-round RT-PCR with the HTBI primer set. TCRdb fed the multiplex PCR reads into MiXCR, producing one record per CDR3 protein. The data contain 300,000 or so distinct CDR3 sequences, roughly 20% of them seen just once; the ten biggest clones take up 45% to 50%. The specimen sequenced was blood. These receptors were obtained from a woman aged 45 to 65 with Graves' hyperthyroidism.

V gene TRBV9 combines with J gene TRBJ2-4; no firm D call. The V and J ends lost 0 bases and 8 bases respectively, with 9 bases between them. This CDR3 region has 13 residues. Per the germline V gene, CDR1 is SGDLS and CDR2 is YYNGEE. The CDR3 nucleotides read TGTGCCAGCAGCGTAGAACATGCGGACATTCAGTACTTC. Protein sequence: CASSVEHADIQYF.

This clonotype was observed a handful of times. The chain employs TRBV20-1 and TRBJ1-1; unclear D gene. Trimming took 3 bases from V and 0 from J, leaving 11 bases between them. The CDR3 loop spans 14 amino acids. Per germline, CDR1 DFQATT and CDR2 SNEGSKA (reference sequence). CDR3 nucleotides: TGCAGTGCTAGCCGAGCAGACTTGAACACTGAAGCTTTCTTT. Translation: CSASRADLNTEAFF.

This clonotype was seen many times. The rearrangement uses TRBV5-1 and TRBJ2-3; D is ambiguous. The CDR3 loop spans 15 amino acids. V was trimmed by 2 bases and J by 2 bases, leaving 12 bases between them. Germline V CDR1 and CDR2: SGHRS, YFSETQ. This CDR3 reads CASSLINPDTDTQYF. Here the CDR3 DNA reads TGCGCCAGCAGCTTAATAAACCCGGACACAGATACGCAGTATTTT.

This clonotype has more than one count but fewer than ten. This rearrangement joins TRBV28 to TRBJ2-7; D perhaps matches TRBD1 (5 bases). In germline, CDR1 is MDHEN, CDR2 SYDVKM. This CDR3 has 14 amino acids. The V gene lost 5 bases and the J gene lost 4 bases, with 15 bases spanning the gap. The CDR3 DNA reads as TGTGCCAGCAGTCGGGCTGGGCAGGGATACGAGCAGTACTTC. Its protein is CASSRAGQGYEQYF.

The chain uses TRBV20-1 and TRBJ2-7; D call uncertain. The CDR3 length is 13 residues. CDR1 and CDR2 from the germline V gene are DFQATT and SNEGSKA (reference sequence). The CDR3 loop reads CSARELSSCEQYV. The CDR3 region has the DNA TGCAGTGCTAGGGAATTAAGCTCCTGCGAGCAGTACGTC.

The rearrangement joins TRBV5-4 to TRBJ2-2; D gene uncertain. The CDR3 has 16 residues. V lost 0 bases and J 2 bases, leaving 11 bases between the germline ends. CDR1 and CDR2 (germline): SGHNT, YYREEE (reference sequence). For the CDR3, the DNA is TGTGCCAGCAGCTTGGTTGGTTGGGGTAACACCGGGGAGCTGTTTTTT. Protein product: CASSLVGWGNTGELFF.

This sequence joins TRBV7-2 and TRBJ2-7; perhaps TRBD1 as D (6 bases). CDR3 length: 14 amino acids. Looked up from germline, CDR1 is SGHTA and CDR2 is FQGNSA. The germline V and J ends were trimmed by 5 bases and 0 bases, with 11 bases remaining between them. The CDR3 is CASSMRQDSYEQYF. The CDR3 DNA follows: TGTGCCAGCAGCATGCGACAGGACTCCTACGAGCAGTACTTC. Supplemented by reference TRBV7-2 and TRBJ2-7, the full variable domain reads GAGVSQSPSNKVTEKGKDVELRCDPISGHTALYWYRQSLGQGLEFLIYFQGNSAPDKSGLPSDRFSAERTGGSVSTLTIQRTQQEDSAVYLCASSMRQDSYEQYFGPGTRLTVT.

This chain links TRBV4-2 with TRBJ2-7; 12 nucleotides agree with TRBD2. Trimming took 1 base from V and 7 from J; bases not matched to a gene: 5. CDR1 is LGHNA, CDR2 YNFKEQ, per germline. The CDR3 is made up of 15 amino acids. In DNA form, the CDR3 reads TGTGCCAGCAGCCAAGGACTAGCGGGAGATGGGGAGCAGTACTTC. Protein sequence: CASSQGLAGDGEQYF.

Remarks on this clonotype: Possible read error: a much larger clone is one base away. The chain employs TRBV6-5 and TRBJ2-2; D gene unclear. V lost 4 bases, J lost 5 bases, and 11 bases lay in between. The germline CDR1 and CDR2 sequences are MNHEY and SVGAGI. This CDR3 comprises 14 residues. In DNA form, the CDR3 reads TGTGCCAGCAGTTCTCAGAGATGGACCGGGGAGCTGTTTTTT. It specifies CASSSQRWTGELFF.

This clonotype has at least ten counts. This chain uses TRBV20-1 with TRBJ2-3, with 8 positions matching TRBD2. This CDR3 is 14 amino acids long. The germline V gene has CDR1 DFQATT and CDR2 SNEGSKA (reference sequence). J lost 6 bases, V lost 3 bases, and 8 bases had no gene match. The CDR3 DNA follows: TGCAGTGCTAGGAAGCGGGGGATAGTGGATACGCAGTATTTT. Translating it yields CSARKRGIVDTQYF.

The table lists this clonotype with many counts. This sequence joins TRBV12-3 or TRBV12-4 and TRBJ1-2; D ambiguous. This CDR3 has 15 amino acids. V lost 5 bases and J 6 bases, leaving 19 bases between the germline ends. The CDR3 sequence is CASSKDNFREDGYTF. For the CDR3, the DNA is TGTGCCAGCAGTAAAGACAATTTCCGCGAGGATGGCTACACCTTC.

This clonotype was counted many times. The chain combines TRBV28 with TRBJ1-1; D possibly corresponds to TRBD1 (6 bases). This CDR3 contains 16 residues. Germline V CDR1 and CDR2: MDHEN, SYDVKM. With 6 bases removed from V and 4 bases from J, the gap between germline ends came to 21 bases. The CDR3 here is CASSQGHRDFGTEAFF. The CDR3 nucleotides read TGTGCCAGCAGCCAAGGGCACAGGGATTTCGGCACTGAAGCTTTCTTT.

This clonotype was picked up many times. The chain has TRBV18 and TRBJ1-1; 9 nucleotides line up with TRBD1. With 1 base clipped from V and 4 bases from J, the junction kept 7 bases outside the gene matches. The germline CDR1 and CDR2 sequences are KGHSH and LQKENI. The CDR3 totals 16 residues. CDR3 amino acids: CASSPRNADRGTEAFF. The CDR3 DNA reads as TGTGCCAGCTCACCACGAAATGCGGACAGGGGCACTGAAGCTTTCTTT.

This clonotype was seen a few times. Mismatch with germline at one junction end may stem from a read error. The rearrangement joins TRBV6-1 to TRBJ1-2; D unclear. The germline V gene has CDR1 MNHNS and CDR2 SASEGT. This CDR3 is built from 11 residues. CDR3 DNA sequence: TGTGCCAGCAGGGAAGAAATTGGCTACACCTTC. It specifies CASREEIGYTF.

The rearrangement links TRBV27 to TRBJ2-5; 8 bases are shared with TRBD1. This CDR3 region has 13 residues. V gave up 9 bases and J gave up 4 bases; unmatched junction bases: 7. Per the germline V gene, CDR1 is MNHEY and CDR2 is SMNVEV (reference sequence). DNA of the CDR3: TGTGCCAGTCATCAGGGGGCAGGAGAGACCCAGTACTTC. The encoded protein is CASHQGAGETQYF.

This chain links TRBV7-9 with TRBJ1-1; no clear D gene. Deletions cut 1 base from V and 0 bases from J, with 6 bases between. Germline V gene data show CDR1 as SEHNR and CDR2 as FQNEAQ (reference sequence). CDR3 length equals 14 residues. CDR3 coding DNA: TGTGCCAGCAGCTTAGGGCCGGTGAACACTGAAGCTTTCTTT. Amino acid sequence: CASSLGPVNTEAFF.

The V and J genes are TRBV19 and TRBJ1-5; 9 bases line up with TRBD1. J gave up 5 bases and V 8 bases, and 10 bases lay outside the gene matches. Germline values: CDR1 LNHDA, CDR2 SQIVND (reference sequence). The CDR3 is 15 amino acids. This CDR3 is CASSHPGQGHQPQHF. The DNA of the CDR3 is TGTGCCAGTTCTCACCCGGGACAGGGCCATCAGCCCCAGCATTTT. Full variable domain (missing parts from reference TRBV19 and TRBJ1-5): DGGITQSPKYLFRKEGQNVTLSCEQNLNHDAMYWYRQDPGQGLRLIYYSQIVNDFQKGDIAEGYSVSREKKESFPLTVTSAQKNPTAFYLCASSHPGQGHQPQHFGDGTRLSIL.

The J gene is TRBJ2-3, the V gene TRBV7-9; TRBD2 matches 14 bases. V gave up 3 bases and J gave up 1 base; unmatched junction bases: 6. This CDR3 is built from 18 residues. Germline CDR1 reads SEHNR; CDR2 reads FQNEAQ (reference sequence). CDR3 in DNA: TGTGCCAGCAGCTTCCGATCGGGACTAGCGGGGGGCACAGATACGCAGTATTTT. Translated: CASSFRSGLAGGTDTQYF.

The chain recombines TRBV20-1 with TRBJ1-4, with a possible D match to TRBD1 (6 bases). This CDR3 has 13 residues. Deletions cut 2 bases from V and 8 bases from J, with 12 bases between. Germline CDR1 and CDR2: DFQATT and SNEGSKA (reference sequence). CDR3 sequence: CSARSGVEEKLFF. The CDR3 region has the DNA TGCAGTGCTAGATCAGGGGTTGAAGAAAAACTGTTTTTT.

This clonotype was observed a few times. DNA of the CDR3: TGTGCCAGCAGCTCCGTGGGACTAGCGGGAGGGAAAACGAACACCGGGGAGCTGTTTTTT. Translation gives CASSSVGLAGGKTNTGELFF. The chain combines TRBV7-9 with TRBJ2-2; 16 bases agree with TRBD2. Per germline, CDR1 SEHNR and CDR2 FQNEAQ (reference sequence). There are 20 residues in the CDR3. The V gene end was trimmed by 4 bases and the J gene end by 0 bases; junction bases not matched to a gene: 8.

The V gene is TRBV19, the J gene TRBJ1-5; the match to TRBD1 covers 9 bases. J gave up 10 bases and V 7 bases, and 8 bases lay outside the gene matches. CDR3 length equals 13 residues. Germline V gives CDR1 LNHDA, CDR2 SQIVND (reference sequence). The CDR3 here is CASTGQGIKPQHF. The CDR3 nucleotides are TGTGCCAGTACGGGACAGGGCATAAAACCCCAGCATTTT.

This clonotype occurred many times. The chain has TRBV15 and TRBJ1-1, with D unclear. Germline V gives CDR1 LNHNV, CDR2 YYDKDF (reference sequence). Trimming took 1 base from V and 2 from J, leaving 11 bases between them. There are 15 residues in the CDR3. CDR3 protein: CATSRVPGVNTEAFF. In DNA form, the CDR3 reads TGTGCCACCAGCAGAGTCCCCGGGGTAAACACTGAAGCTTTCTTT.

This clonotype was observed at least ten times. The chain is built from TRBV20-1 and TRBJ2-7, with TRBD1 identical over 9 bases. V dropped 3 bases and J dropped 3; count of bases not matched to a gene: 3. Germline values: CDR1 DFQATT, CDR2 SNEGSKA (reference sequence). This CDR3 has 13 amino acids. In DNA form, the CDR3 reads TGCAGTGCTAGCACAGGGGGCATCTACGAGCAGTACTTC. Translating it yields CSASTGGIYEQYF.